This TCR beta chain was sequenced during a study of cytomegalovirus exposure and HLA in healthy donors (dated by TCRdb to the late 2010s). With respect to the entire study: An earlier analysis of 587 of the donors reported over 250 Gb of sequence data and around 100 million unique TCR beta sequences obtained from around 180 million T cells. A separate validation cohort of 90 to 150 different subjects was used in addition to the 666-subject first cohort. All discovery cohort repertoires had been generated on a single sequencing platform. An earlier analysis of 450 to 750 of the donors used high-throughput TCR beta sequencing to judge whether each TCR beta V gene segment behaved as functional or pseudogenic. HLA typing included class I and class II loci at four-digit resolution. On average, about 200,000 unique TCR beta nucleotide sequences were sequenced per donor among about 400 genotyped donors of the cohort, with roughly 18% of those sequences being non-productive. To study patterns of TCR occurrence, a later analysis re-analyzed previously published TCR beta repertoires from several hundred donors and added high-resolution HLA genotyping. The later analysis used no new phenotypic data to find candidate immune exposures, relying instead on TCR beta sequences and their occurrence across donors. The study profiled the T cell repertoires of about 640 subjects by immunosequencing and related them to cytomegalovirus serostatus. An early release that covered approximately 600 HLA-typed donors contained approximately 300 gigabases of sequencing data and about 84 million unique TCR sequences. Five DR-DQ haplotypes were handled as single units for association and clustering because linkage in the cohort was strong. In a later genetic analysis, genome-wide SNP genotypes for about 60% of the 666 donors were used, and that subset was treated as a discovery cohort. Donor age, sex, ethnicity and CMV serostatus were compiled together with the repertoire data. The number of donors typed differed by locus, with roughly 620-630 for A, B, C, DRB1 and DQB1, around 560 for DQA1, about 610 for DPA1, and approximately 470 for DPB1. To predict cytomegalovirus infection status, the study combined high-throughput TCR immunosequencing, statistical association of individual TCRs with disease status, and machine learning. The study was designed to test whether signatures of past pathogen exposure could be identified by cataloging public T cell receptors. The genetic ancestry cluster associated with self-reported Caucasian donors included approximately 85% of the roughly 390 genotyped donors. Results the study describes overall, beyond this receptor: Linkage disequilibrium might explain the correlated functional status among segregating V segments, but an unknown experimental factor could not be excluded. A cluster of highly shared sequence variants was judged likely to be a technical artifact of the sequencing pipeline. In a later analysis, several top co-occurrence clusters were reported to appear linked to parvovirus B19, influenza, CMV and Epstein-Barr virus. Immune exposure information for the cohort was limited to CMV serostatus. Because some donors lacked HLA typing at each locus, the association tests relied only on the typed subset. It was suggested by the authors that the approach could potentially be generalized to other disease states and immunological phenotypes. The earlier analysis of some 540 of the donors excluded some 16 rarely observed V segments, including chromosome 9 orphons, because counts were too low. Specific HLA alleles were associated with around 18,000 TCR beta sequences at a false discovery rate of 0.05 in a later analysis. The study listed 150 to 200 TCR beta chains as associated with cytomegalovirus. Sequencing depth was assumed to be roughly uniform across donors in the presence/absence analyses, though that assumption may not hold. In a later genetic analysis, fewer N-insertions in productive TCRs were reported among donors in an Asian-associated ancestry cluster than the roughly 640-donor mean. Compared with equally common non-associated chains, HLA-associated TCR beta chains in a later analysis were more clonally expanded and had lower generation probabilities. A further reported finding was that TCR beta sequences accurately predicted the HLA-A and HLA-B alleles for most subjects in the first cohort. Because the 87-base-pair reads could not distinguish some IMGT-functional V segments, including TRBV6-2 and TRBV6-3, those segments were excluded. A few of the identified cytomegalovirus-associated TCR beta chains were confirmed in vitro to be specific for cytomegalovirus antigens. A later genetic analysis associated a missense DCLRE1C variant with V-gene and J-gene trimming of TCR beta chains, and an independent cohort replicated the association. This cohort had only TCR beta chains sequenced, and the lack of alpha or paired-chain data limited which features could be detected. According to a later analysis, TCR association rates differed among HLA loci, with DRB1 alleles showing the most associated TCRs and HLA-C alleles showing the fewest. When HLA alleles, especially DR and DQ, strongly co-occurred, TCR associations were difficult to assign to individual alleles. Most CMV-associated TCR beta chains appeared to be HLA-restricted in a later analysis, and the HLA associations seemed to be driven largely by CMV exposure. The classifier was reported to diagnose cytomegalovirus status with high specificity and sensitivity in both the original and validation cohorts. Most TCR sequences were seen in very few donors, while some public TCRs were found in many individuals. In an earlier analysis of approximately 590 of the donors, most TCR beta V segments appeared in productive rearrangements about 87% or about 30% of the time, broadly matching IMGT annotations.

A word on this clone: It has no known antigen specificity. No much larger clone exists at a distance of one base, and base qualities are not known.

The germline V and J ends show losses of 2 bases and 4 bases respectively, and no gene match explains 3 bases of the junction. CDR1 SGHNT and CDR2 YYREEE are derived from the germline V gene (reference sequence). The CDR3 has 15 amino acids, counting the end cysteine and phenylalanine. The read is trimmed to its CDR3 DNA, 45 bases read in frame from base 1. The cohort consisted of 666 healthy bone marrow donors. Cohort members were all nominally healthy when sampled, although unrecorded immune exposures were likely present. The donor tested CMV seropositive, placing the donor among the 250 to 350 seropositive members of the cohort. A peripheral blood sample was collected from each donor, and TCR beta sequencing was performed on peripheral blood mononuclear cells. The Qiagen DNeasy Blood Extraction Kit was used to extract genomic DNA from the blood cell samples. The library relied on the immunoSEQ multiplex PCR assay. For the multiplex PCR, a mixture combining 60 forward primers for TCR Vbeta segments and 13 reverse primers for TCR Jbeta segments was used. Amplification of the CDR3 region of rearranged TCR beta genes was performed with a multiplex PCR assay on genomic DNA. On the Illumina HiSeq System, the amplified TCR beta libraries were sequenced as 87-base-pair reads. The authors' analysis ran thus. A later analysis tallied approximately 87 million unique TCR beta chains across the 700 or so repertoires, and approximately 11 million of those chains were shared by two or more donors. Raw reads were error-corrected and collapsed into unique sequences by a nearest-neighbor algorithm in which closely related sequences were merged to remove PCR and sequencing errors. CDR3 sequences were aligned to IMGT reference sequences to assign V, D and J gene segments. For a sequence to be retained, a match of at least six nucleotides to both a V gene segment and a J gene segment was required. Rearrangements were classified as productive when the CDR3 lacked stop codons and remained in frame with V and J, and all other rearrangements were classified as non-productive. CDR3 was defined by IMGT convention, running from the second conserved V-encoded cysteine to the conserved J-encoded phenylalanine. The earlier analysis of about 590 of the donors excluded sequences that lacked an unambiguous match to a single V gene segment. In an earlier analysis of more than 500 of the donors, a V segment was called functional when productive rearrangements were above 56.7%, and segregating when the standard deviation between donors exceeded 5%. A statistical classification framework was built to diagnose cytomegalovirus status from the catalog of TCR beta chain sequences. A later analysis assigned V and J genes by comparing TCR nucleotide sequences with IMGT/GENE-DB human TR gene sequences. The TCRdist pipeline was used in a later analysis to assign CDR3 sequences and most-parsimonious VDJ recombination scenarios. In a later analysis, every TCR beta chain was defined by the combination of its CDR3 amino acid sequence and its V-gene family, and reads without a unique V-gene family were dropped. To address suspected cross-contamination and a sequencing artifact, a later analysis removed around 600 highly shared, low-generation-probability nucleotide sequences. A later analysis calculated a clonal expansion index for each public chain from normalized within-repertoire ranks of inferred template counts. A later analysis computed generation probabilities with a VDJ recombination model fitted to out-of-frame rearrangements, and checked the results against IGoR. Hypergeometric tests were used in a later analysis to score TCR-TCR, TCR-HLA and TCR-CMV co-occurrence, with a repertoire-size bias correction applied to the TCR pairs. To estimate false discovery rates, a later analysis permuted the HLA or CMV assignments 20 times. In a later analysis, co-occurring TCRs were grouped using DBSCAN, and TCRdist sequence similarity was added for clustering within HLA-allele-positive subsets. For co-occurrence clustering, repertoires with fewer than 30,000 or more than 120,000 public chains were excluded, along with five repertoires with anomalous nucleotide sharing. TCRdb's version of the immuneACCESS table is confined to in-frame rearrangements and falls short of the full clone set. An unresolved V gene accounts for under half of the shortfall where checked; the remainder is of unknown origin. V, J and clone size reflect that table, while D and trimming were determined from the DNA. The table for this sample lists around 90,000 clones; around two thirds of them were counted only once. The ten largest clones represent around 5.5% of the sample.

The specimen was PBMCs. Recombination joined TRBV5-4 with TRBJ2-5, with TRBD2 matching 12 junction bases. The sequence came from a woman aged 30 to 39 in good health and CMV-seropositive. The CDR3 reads CASSLPSGGAETQYF. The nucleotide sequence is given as TGTGCCAGCAGCTTACCTAGCGGGGGGGCAGAGACCCAGTACTTC.